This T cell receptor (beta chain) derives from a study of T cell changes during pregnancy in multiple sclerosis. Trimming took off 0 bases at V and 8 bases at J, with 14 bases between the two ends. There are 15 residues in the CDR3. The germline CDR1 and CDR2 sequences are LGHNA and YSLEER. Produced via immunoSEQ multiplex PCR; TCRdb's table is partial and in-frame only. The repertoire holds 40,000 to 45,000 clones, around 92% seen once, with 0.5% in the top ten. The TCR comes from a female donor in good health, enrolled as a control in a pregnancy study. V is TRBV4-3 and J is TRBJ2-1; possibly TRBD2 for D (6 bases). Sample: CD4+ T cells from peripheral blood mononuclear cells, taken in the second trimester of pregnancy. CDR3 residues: CASSQEEGYLYEQFF. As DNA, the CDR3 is TGCGCCAGCAGCCAAGAGGAGGGCTACCTCTATGAGCAGTTCTTC.